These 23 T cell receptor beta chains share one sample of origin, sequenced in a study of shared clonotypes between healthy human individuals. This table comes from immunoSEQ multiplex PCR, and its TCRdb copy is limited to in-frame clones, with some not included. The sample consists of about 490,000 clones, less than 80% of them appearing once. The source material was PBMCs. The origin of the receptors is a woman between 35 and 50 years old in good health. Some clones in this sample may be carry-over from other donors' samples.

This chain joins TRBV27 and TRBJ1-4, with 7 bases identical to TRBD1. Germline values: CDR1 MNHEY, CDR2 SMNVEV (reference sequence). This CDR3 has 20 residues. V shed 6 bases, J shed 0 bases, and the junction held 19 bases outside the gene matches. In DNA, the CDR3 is TGTGCCAGCAGCTTCACTCGGGACAGAAGAATCCACGCAACTAATGAAAAACTGTTTTTT. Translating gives CASSFTRDRRIHATNEKLFF.

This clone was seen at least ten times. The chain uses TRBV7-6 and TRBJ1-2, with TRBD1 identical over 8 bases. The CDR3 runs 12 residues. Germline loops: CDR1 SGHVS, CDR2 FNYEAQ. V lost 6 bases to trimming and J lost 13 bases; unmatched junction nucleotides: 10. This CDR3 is CASSYTRGRITF. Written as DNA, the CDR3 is TGTGCCAGCAGTTACACCAGGGGGCGAATCACCTTC. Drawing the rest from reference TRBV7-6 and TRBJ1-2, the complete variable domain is GAGVSQSPRYKVTKRGQDVALRCDPISGHVSLYWYRQALGQGPEFLTYFNYEAQQDKSGLPNDRFSAERPEGSISTLTIQRTEQRDSAMYRCASSYTRGRITFGSGTRLTVV.

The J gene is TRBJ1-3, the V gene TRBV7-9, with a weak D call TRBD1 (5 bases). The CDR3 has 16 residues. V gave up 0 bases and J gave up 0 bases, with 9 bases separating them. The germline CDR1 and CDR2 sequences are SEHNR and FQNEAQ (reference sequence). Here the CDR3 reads CASSLAQGISGNTIYF. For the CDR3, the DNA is TGTGCCAGCAGCTTAGCTCAGGGAATCTCTGGAAACACCATATATTTT.

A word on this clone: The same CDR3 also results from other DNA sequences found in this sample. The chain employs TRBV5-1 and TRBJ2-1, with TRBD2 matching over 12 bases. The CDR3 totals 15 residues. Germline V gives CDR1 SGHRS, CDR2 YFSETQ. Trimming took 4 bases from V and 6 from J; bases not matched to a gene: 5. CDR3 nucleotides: TGCGCCAGCAGCCAAACTAGCGGGAGGCTCAATGAGCAGTTCTTC. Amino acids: CASSQTSGRLNEQFF.

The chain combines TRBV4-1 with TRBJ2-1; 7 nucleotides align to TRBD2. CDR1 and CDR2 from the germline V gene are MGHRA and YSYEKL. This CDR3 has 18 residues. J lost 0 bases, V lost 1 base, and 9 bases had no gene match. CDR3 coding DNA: TGCGCCAGCAGCCAAGGGGGAGCTAGCGGTACCTCCTACAATGAGCAGTTCTTC. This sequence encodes CASSQGGASGTSYNEQFF.

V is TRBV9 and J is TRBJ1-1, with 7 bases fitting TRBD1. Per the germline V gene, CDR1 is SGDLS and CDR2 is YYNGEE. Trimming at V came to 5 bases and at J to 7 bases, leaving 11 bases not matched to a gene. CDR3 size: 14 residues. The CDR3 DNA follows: TGTGCCAGCAGACCCAGACAGGGAATAGGTGAAGCTTTCTTT. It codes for CASRPRQGIGEAFF.

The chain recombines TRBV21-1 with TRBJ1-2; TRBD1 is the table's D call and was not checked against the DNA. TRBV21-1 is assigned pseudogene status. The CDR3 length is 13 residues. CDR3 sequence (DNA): TGTGCCAGCAGCAAAGGGGACACGTATGGCTACACCTTC. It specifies CASSKGDTYGYTF.

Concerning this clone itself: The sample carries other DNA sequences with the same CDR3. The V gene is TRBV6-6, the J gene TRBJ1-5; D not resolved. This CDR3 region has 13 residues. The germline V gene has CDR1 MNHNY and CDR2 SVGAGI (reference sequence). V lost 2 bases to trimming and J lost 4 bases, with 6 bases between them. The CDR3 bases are TGTGCCAGCAGTTACGGTGGGAATCAGCCCCAGCATTTT. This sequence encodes CASSYGGNQPQHF.

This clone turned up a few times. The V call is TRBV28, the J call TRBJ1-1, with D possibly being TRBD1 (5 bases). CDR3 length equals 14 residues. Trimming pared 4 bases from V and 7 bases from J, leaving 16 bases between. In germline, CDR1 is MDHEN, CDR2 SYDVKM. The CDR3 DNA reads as TGTGCCAGCAGTTCCCCACATGTGACAGTTGAAGCTTTCTTT. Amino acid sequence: CASSSPHVTVEAFF.

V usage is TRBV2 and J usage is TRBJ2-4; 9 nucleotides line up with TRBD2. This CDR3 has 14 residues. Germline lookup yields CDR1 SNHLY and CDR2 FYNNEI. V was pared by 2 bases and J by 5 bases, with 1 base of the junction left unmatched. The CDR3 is CASSELAGENIQYF. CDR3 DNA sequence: TGTGCCAGCAGTGAATTAGCGGGGGAAAACATTCAGTACTTC.

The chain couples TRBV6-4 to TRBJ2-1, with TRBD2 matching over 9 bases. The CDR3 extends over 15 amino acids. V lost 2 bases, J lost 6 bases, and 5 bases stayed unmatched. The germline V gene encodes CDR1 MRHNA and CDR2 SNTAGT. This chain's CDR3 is CASSDVSGSSNEQFF. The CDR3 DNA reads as TGTGCCAGCAGTGACGTTAGCGGGAGCTCCAATGAGCAGTTCTTC.

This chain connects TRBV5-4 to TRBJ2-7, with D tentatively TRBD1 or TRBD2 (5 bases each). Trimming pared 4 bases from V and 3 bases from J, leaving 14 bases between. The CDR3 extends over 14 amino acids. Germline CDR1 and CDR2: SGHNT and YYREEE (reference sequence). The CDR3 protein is CASSRGPGNYEQYF. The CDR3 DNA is TGTGCCAGCAGCCGGGGACCTGGCAACTACGAGCAGTACTTC.

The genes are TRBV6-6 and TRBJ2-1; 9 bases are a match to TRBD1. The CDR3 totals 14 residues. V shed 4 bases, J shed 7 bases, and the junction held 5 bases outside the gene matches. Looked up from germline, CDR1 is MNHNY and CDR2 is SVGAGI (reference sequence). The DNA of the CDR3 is TGTGCCAGCAGTTTTACAGGGGGCGGGAATGAGCAGTTCTTC. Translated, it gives CASSFTGGGNEQFF.

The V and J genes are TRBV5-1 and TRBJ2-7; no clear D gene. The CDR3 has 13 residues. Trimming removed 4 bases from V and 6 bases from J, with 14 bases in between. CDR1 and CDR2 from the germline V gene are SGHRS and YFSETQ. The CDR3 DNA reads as TGCGCCAGCAGCCGCGACCAAGGACGCGAGCAGTACTTC. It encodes CASSRDQGREQYF.

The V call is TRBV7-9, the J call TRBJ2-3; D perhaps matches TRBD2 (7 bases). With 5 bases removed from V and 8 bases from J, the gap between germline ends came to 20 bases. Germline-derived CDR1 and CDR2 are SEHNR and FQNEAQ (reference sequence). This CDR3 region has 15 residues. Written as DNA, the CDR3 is TGTGCCAGCAGCCCAAGGGGGGGAAACGGGGTTACGCAGTATTTT. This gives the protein CASSPRGGNGVTQYF.

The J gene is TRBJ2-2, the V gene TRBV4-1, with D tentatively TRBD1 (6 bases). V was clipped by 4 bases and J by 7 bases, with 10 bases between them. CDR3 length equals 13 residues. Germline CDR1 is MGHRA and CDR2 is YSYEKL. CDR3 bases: TGCGCCAGCAGCCGGCTAGGGGGCGGGGAGCTGTTTTTT. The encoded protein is CASSRLGGGELFF.

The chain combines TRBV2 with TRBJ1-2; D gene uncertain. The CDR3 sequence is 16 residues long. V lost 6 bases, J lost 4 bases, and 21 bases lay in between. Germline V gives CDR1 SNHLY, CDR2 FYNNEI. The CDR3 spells CASRKPGWVPLYGYTF. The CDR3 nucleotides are TGTGCCAGCAGGAAGCCTGGGTGGGTACCCCTCTATGGCTACACCTTC.

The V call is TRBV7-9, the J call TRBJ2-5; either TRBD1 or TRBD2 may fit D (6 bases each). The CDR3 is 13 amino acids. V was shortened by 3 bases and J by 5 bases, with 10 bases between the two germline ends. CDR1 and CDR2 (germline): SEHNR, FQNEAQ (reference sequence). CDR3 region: CASSFGGLETQYF. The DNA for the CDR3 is TGTGCCAGCAGCTTTGGGGGGCTGGAGACCCAGTACTTC.

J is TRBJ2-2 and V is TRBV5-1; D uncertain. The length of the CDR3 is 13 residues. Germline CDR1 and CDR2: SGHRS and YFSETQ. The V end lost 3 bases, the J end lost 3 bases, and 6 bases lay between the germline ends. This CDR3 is CASSSQDTGELFF. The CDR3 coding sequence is TGCGCCAGCAGCTCGCAGGACACCGGGGAGCTGTTTTTT. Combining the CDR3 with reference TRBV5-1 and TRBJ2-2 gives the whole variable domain KAGVTQTPRYLIKTRGQQVTLSCSPISGHRSVSWYQQTPGQGLQFLFEYFSETQRNKGNFPGRFSGRQFSNSRSEMNVSTLELGDSALYLCASSSQDTGELFFGEGSRLTVL.

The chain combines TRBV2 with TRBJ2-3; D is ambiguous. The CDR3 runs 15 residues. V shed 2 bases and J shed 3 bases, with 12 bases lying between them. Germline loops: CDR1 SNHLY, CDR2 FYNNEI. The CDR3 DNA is TGTGCCAGCAGTGAATTGCTAGGGTTTACAGATACGCAGTATTTT. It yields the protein CASSELLGFTDTQYF.

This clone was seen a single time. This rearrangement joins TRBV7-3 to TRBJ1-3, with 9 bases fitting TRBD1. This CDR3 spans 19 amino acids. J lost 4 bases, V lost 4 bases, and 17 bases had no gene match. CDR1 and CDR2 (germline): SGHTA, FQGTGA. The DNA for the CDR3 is TGTGCCAGCAGCTCCCCAACCCCACAGGGGGCTCGTATGGGAAACACCATATATTTT. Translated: CASSSPTPQGARMGNTIYF.

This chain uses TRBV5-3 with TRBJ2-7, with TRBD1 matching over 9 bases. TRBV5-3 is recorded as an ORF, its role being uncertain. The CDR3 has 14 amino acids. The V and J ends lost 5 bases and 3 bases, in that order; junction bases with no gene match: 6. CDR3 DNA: TGTGCCAGAAGAAGGGGACAGGGAGTCTACGAGCAGTACTTC. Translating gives CARRRGQGVYEQYF.

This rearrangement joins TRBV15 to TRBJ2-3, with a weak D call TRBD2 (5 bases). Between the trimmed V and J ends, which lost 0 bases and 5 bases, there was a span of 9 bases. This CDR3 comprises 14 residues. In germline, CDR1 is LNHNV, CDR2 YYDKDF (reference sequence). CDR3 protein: CATSRDVGRDTQYF. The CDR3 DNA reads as TGTGCCACCAGCAGAGATGTGGGGAGAGATACGCAGTATTTT.